What follows is one T cell receptor beta chain and its context. Its antigen is not known. This sample is drawn from a study of cytomegalovirus exposure and HLA in healthy donors. Study results and caveats: Sequences of the TCR beta chain were said to predict the HLA-A and HLA-B alleles of most subjects accurately. Fewer N-insertions (relative to the 666-donor mean) were reportedly seen in an Asian-associated ancestry cluster in a later analysis.

At sampling all donors were nominally healthy, likely with unrecorded immune exposures. Germline loops: CDR1 MNHEY, CDR2 SVGAGI. The CDR3 loop spans 14 amino acids. V was trimmed by 5 bases and J by 5 bases, leaving 16 bases between them. This PCR relied on a set of 60 Vbeta primers and 13 Jbeta primers. Repertoires were generated with immunoSEQ multiplex PCR, while TCRdb's copy carries only in-frame clones and drops some. The table includes approximately 130,000 clones, more than 60% detected once. The rearrangement links TRBV6-5 to TRBJ2-7, with a tentative D call TRBD1 (6 bases). Sequenced: PBMCs. The sequence came from a woman aged 50 to 60 in good health and CMV-seropositive. CDR3 residues: CASSQRPPGDEQYF. The CDR3 nucleotides are TGTGCCAGCAGTCAAAGACCCCCAGGGGACGAGCAGTACTTC.